Given below is one TCR beta chain in context. In the original processing: Amplifying reference gene primers gave estimates of nucleated cell counts. The assay was immunoSEQ multiplex PCR, and TCRdb's table has in-frame clones only and misses some. The DNA gave D and trimming, while V, J and clone size come from that table. This table has hundreds of thousands of clones, around 87% appearing once. Seattle cases were enrolled at active infection and followed longitudinally. This entry is derived from a study of blood T cell repertoires in COVID-19. Study as a whole: The United States, Italy and Spain supplied acute and convalescent COVID-19 samples.

This CDR3 is 15 amino acids long. Germline CDR1 and CDR2: SGHVS and FNYEAQ. The V segment lost 5 bases and the J segment 0 bases; nucleotides outside the gene matches: 2. This clonotype originated in a woman between 45 and 65 years old with COVID-19, enrolled during active disease. The chain couples TRBV7-6 to TRBJ2-1; 9 bases match TRBD2. The sample taken for sequencing was peripheral blood. CDR3 protein: CASSLSGSSYNEQFF. CDR3 coding DNA: TGTGCCAGCAGCCTTAGCGGGAGCTCCTACAATGAGCAGTTCTTC.